This record concerns one TCR beta chain sequence. What it binds is not known. This CDR3 has 15 amino acids. The V and J ends lost 4 bases and 2 bases respectively, with 15 bases between them. Germline V gene sequence: CDR1 SGHNT, CDR2 YYREEE (reference sequence). Produced via immunoSEQ multiplex PCR; TCRdb's table is partial and in-frame only. The table lists tens of thousands of clones, roughly 87% of them singletons. The record originates from a study of OX40 agonist ivuxolimab in advanced cancers. The overall study: The study enrolled dose-escalation patients with hepatocellular carcinoma, melanoma, renal cell or head and neck cancer.

Whole-study findings and limits: Clonal expansion in partial responders at 0.1-3.0 mg/kg ranked among the lowest. Clonal expansion from baseline to week 6 occurred in both CD4+ and CD8+ T cells. On average, CD8+ T cells had more expanded clones than CD4+.

Here the sequenced sample was CD4+ or CD8+ T cells sorted from blood, taken in a trial of the OX40 agonist ivuxolimab. The V and J genes are TRBV5-4 and TRBJ1-1, with D maybe TRBD1 (5 bases). The receptor was derived from an adult with an advanced solid tumor such as melanoma, head and neck, liver or kidney cancer. CDR3 DNA sequence: TGTGCCAGCAGCATTCTAGACAGCGGAAACACTGAAGCTTTCTTT. Encoded protein: CASSILDSGNTEAFF.